The 5 T cell receptor beta chains listed next were all sequenced from one sample in a study of T cell responses to AZD1222 COVID-19 vaccine. Data came from immunoSEQ multiplex PCR; TCRdb stores just in-frame clones and leaves some out. The sample shows around 130,000 clones, approximately 92% of them seen only once. Specimen: peripheral blood, collected 28 days after the second AZD1222 dose. The receptors come from an adult who received the AZD1222 COVID-19 vaccine.

The chain is built from TRBV6-5 and TRBJ2-7, with 9 bases identical to TRBD2. The V gene end was trimmed by 6 bases and the J gene end by 4 bases; junction bases not matched to a gene: 7. The CDR3 has 14 residues. CDR1 is MNHEY and CDR2 is SVGAGI in the germline V gene. For the CDR3, the DNA is TGTGCCAGCAGCCTGGGAGCGGGGGGATACGAGCAGTACTTC. The encoded protein is CASSLGAGGYEQYF.

CDR3 residues: CASSFKRAERGTYEQYF. CDR3 coding DNA: TGTGCCAGCAGCTTTAAGAGGGCAGAGCGGGGGACATACGAGCAGTACTTC. The V gene is TRBV5-6, the J gene TRBJ2-7, with 8 bases aligning to TRBD2. Trimming at V came to 2 bases and at J to 4 bases, leaving 14 bases not matched to a gene. Germline V gene sequence: CDR1 SGHDT, CDR2 YYEEEE. The CDR3 has 17 residues.

The chain recombines TRBV28 with TRBJ1-5; 7 positions agree with TRBD1. This CDR3 has 16 amino acids. Germline V lookup: CDR1 MDHEN, CDR2 SYDVKM. The junction had 11 bases not matched to a gene; V was cut back by 2 bases and J by 7 bases. As DNA, the CDR3 is TGTGCCAGCAGTTTAAATCCGGGACAGACGATACAGCCCCAGCATTTT. Translated, it gives CASSLNPGQTIQPQHF.

The chain joins TRBV29-1 to TRBJ1-2, with 9 bases aligning to TRBD1. The CDR3 contains 15 residues. Germline V gene lookup returns CDR1 SQVTM and CDR2 ANQGSEA. Trimming cost V 0 bases and J 7 bases; bases outside gene matches: 9. The CDR3 sequence is CSVEDLYRGQGGYTF. The CDR3 coding sequence is TGCAGCGTTGAAGATCTTTACAGGGGGCAAGGTGGCTACACCTTC.

The rearrangement uses TRBV4-1 and TRBJ2-7; 7 nucleotides line up with TRBD1. The CDR3 extends over 17 amino acids. Germline V CDR1 and CDR2: MGHRA, YSYEKL. The junction had 10 bases not matched to a gene; V was cut back by 0 bases and J by 2 bases. The chain's CDR3 is CASSQDLRGRLAYEQYF. CDR3 in DNA: TGCGCCAGCAGCCAAGATTTGAGGGGGCGCTTGGCCTACGAGCAGTACTTC.